The next 30 T cell receptor beta chains were all read from a single sample in a study of T cell responses to AZD1222 COVID-19 vaccine. The repertoire was sequenced with immunoSEQ multiplex PCR; TCRdb's copy has only in-frame clones and lacks some. The table has about 56,000 clones, approximately 86% seen once. The sample was peripheral blood, taken 28 days after the second AZD1222 dose. These receptor sequences come from an adult who received the AZD1222 COVID-19 vaccine.

This chain connects TRBV18 to TRBJ1-2; 8 nucleotides agree with TRBD1. Germline assignment: CDR1 KGHSH and CDR2 LQKENI. Trimming at V came to 3 bases and at J to 4 bases, leaving 1 base not matched to a gene. The CDR3 contains 13 residues. The CDR3 DNA reads TGTGCCAGCTCACCGACAGGGGTCTATGGCTACACCTTC. It translates to CASSPTGVYGYTF.

The V gene is TRBV9, the J gene TRBJ1-2; D gene ambiguous. V lost 3 bases, J lost 4 bases, and 16 bases lay in between. The CDR3 spans 15 residues. Germline V gene lookup returns CDR1 SGDLS and CDR2 YYNGEE. CDR3 loop: CASSAELDTLYGYTF. CDR3 bases: TGTGCCAGCAGCGCGGAACTTGACACCCTCTATGGCTACACCTTC.

This chain uses TRBV28 with TRBJ2-5; perhaps TRBD2 as D (5 bases). The CDR3 length is 13 residues. Deletions cut 3 bases from V and 5 bases from J, with 10 bases between. Germline V CDR1 and CDR2: MDHEN, SYDVKM. The CDR3 nucleotides read TGTGCCAGCAGTTTTGCCGAGGGCGAGACCCAGTACTTC. As protein: CASSFAEGETQYF.

CDR3: CSVVDRGLGYEQYF. DNA for the CDR3: TGCAGCGTAGTGGACAGGGGGCTTGGCTACGAGCAGTACTTC. The chain is built from TRBV29-1 and TRBJ2-7; 11 bases map to TRBD1. Germline-derived CDR1 and CDR2 are SQVTM and ANQGSEA. J gave up 3 bases and V 6 bases, and 7 bases lay outside the gene matches. The CDR3 spans 14 residues.

Only a few counts were recorded for this clone. The chain combines TRBV12-5 with TRBJ1-2, with TRBD1 identical over 7 bases. V was pared by 5 bases and J by 7 bases, with 7 bases of the junction left unmatched. Per the germline V gene, CDR1 is LGHNT and CDR2 is FRNRAP. The CDR3 runs to 13 residues. CDR3 DNA: TGTGCTAGTGGTCAAGAGGGGGCCGGTGGCTACACCTTC. Its protein product is CASGQEGAGGYTF.

This chain uses TRBV2 with TRBJ2-7, with D maybe TRBD1 (5 bases). The CDR3 is 14 residues long. The V gene's germline CDR1 is SNHLY and CDR2 FYNNEI. Trimming took off 8 bases at V and 2 bases at J, with 16 bases between the two ends. The CDR3 region is CASEQDTNTYEQYF. DNA of the CDR3: TGTGCCAGCGAACAGGATACCAATACCTACGAGCAGTACTTC.

The chain is built from TRBV23-1 and TRBJ2-7; a weak D match, TRBD1 (6 bases). TRBV23-1 is flagged as an ORF with uncertain function. V was cut by 2 bases and J by 2 bases, with 10 bases left in between. The CDR3 length is 14 residues. The CDR3 nucleotides are TGCGCCAGCAGTCAAAAGGGGGTTACCTACGAGCAGTACTTC. Translated: CASSQKGVTYEQYF.

This clone was seen only a few times. The chain combines TRBV5-1 with TRBJ2-7; maybe TRBD2 (6 bases). The CDR3 length is 15 residues. V was pared by 2 bases and J by 0 bases, with 12 bases between. CDR1 and CDR2 (germline): SGHRS, YFSETQ. The CDR3 nucleotides are TGCGCCAGCAGCTTCTTGGGGGGATCCTCCTACGAGCAGTACTTC. Translated: CASSFLGGSSYEQYF.

The chain joins TRBV25-1 to TRBJ1-3; D remains unclear. Germline CDR1 and CDR2: MGHDK and SYGVNS. V was clipped by 0 bases and J by 3 bases, with 15 bases between them. This CDR3 contains 17 residues. The CDR3 DNA reads as TGTGCCAGCAGTGAATACGGCCCAGGCGGAGGTGGAAACACCATATATTTT. Translation: CASSEYGPGGGGNTIYF.

This clone came up once. The CDR3 nucleotides are TGTGCCAGCGACACCTTGAACTCCTACGAGCAGTACTTC. Translated, it gives CASDTLNSYEQYF. The chain recombines TRBV5-8 with TRBJ2-7; D gene unclear. The CDR3 consists of 13 residues. Per germline, CDR1 SGHTS and CDR2 YDEGEE. V lost 7 bases and J lost 0, with 11 bases in between.

The chain joins TRBV6-5 to TRBJ1-6; D call uncertain. CDR3 size: 14 residues. CDR1 and CDR2 (germline): MNHEY, SVGAGI. Trimming removed 6 bases from V and 6 bases from J, with 12 bases in between. CDR3 amino acids: CASRRSTLNSPLHF. The CDR3 region has the DNA TGTGCCAGCAGGAGATCGACACTTAATTCACCCCTCCACTTT.

The table lists this clone with a few counts. The CDR3 loop is CASSEASGRNYGYTF. The CDR3 DNA is TGTGCCAGCAGTGAAGCCTCAGGCAGGAACTATGGCTACACCTTC. The chain joins TRBV2 to TRBJ1-2; the D is unclear. Germline CDR1 and CDR2: SNHLY and FYNNEI. CDR3 length: 15 amino acids. Trimming shortened V by 0 bases and J by 2 bases, and 10 bases separated the two germline ends.

The chain carries TRBV27 and TRBJ2-6, with D possibly being TRBD1 (5 bases). This CDR3 has 19 residues. Trimming took 6 bases from V and 4 from J, leaving 25 bases between them. From germline, CDR1 is MNHEY and CDR2 SMNVEV (reference sequence). In DNA, the CDR3 is TGTGCCAGCAGACCCCTCGTGCAGGGATCATTGTGGGGGGCCAACGTCCTGACTTTC. Its protein product is CASRPLVQGSLWGANVLTF.

The CDR3 DNA reads as TGTGCCAGCAGCGCTGGGCACAGGGCCCATGGCTACACCTTC. Translated, it gives CASSAGHRAHGYTF. V gene TRBV28 combines with J gene TRBJ1-2, with a weak D call TRBD1 (6 bases). Germline V gene lookup returns CDR1 MDHEN and CDR2 SYDVKM. The CDR3 is made up of 14 amino acids. Deletions cut 6 bases from V and 6 bases from J, with 17 bases between.

This chain uses TRBV6-5 with TRBJ1-4; D is ambiguous. The germline gives CDR1 MNHEY, CDR2 SVGAGI. V was pared by 2 bases and J by 5 bases, with 0 bases between. The CDR3 covers 11 residues. The CDR3 coding sequence is TGTGCCAGCAGTTACAATGAAAAACTGTTTTTT. This translates into CASSYNEKLFF.

V usage is TRBV29-1 and J usage is TRBJ2-3, with a tentative D call TRBD2 (5 bases). There are 13 residues in the CDR3. V was trimmed by 3 bases and J by 3 bases, leaving 10 bases between them. Germline CDR1 and CDR2: SQVTM and ANQGSEA. CDR3 loop: CSVDVRRTDTQYF. CDR3 sequence (DNA): TGCAGCGTTGATGTCCGGAGGACAGATACGCAGTATTTT.

The genes are TRBV28 and TRBJ2-1; possible D gene TRBD1, 6 bases. V dropped 8 bases and J dropped 4 bases, with 21 bases sitting between them. CDR3 length: 16 residues. The germline V gene encodes CDR1 MDHEN and CDR2 SYDVKM. As DNA, the CDR3 is TGTGCCAGCCCCCCTGGTGGCAGGGGCCCTTACAATGAGCAGTTCTTC. Translated: CASPPGGRGPYNEQFF.

The table lists this clone with a count of one. The rearrangement links TRBV7-2 to TRBJ2-1; D perhaps matches TRBD1 (6 bases). CDR3 length: 14 residues. With 3 bases removed from V and 5 bases from J, the gap between germline ends came to 11 bases. Germline CDR1 is SGHTA and CDR2 is FQGNSA. CDR3: CASSFYGTHNEQFF. The CDR3 region has the DNA TGTGCCAGCAGCTTTTACGGGACACACAATGAGCAGTTCTTC.

The V and J genes are TRBV18 and TRBJ1-5, with 12 bases matching TRBD1. This CDR3 contains 15 residues. Per germline, CDR1 KGHSH and CDR2 LQKENI. J gave up 7 bases and V 5 bases, and 6 bases lay outside the gene matches. CDR3 residues: CASSVGQGADQPQHF. The CDR3 DNA reads as TGTGCCAGCTCAGTGGGACAGGGGGCGGACCAGCCCCAGCATTTT.

This rearrangement joins TRBV28 to TRBJ2-5; a possible D gene is TRBD1 (5 bases). Trimming took 7 bases from V and 5 from J, leaving 14 bases between them. CDR3 size: 13 residues. Germline-derived CDR1 and CDR2 are MDHEN and SYDVKM. The CDR3 here is CASTGMFGETQYF. The CDR3, as DNA: TGTGCCAGCACAGGGATGTTCGGGGAGACCCAGTACTTC.

This chain connects TRBV30 to TRBJ2-2; TRBD1 might be the D (6 bases). CDR1 is GTSNPN and CDR2 is SVGIG in the germline V gene (reference sequence). The CDR3 covers 15 residues. V lost 2 bases, J lost 1 base, and 11 bases lay in between. CDR3 sequence (DNA): TGTGCCTGGAGTATTGGGACATTGAACACCGGGGAGCTGTTTTTT. Amino acids: CAWSIGTLNTGELFF.

The CDR3 loop reads CASSQEGKVREKLFF. CDR3 DNA sequence: TGCGCCAGCAGCCAAGAAGGAAAAGTAAGGGAAAAACTGTTTTTT. This chain connects TRBV4-1 to TRBJ1-4; D uncertain. The CDR3 consists of 15 residues. V gave up 0 bases and J gave up 8 bases, with 13 bases separating them. Germline CDR1 is MGHRA and CDR2 is YSYEKL.

This chain joins TRBV25-1 and TRBJ1-3; D gene ambiguous. Germline values: CDR1 MGHDK, CDR2 SYGVNS. The CDR3 totals 14 residues. Trimming left V 8 bases short and J 0 bases short, with 11 bases between. The CDR3 DNA sequence: TGTGCCAGCTGGGCGGCGGCCTCTGGAAACACCATATATTTT. It specifies CASWAAASGNTIYF.

The V gene is TRBV11-2, the J gene TRBJ2-7; TRBD1 aligns across 10 bases. The CDR3 loop spans 14 amino acids. Trimming cost V 3 bases and J 2 bases; bases outside gene matches: 1. Germline lookup yields CDR1 SGHAT and CDR2 FQNNGV. This CDR3 is CASSLGQGPYEQYF. CDR3 in DNA: TGTGCCAGCAGCTTGGGACAGGGGCCCTACGAGCAGTACTTC. Based on the CDR3 plus reference TRBV11-2 and TRBJ2-7, the full variable domain is EAGVAQSPRYKIIEKRQSVAFWCNPISGHATLYWYQQILGQGPKLLIQFQNNGVVDDSQLPKDRFSAERLKGVDSTLKIQPAKLEDSAVYLCASSLGQGPYEQYFGPGTRLTVT.

V and J are TRBV7-6 and TRBJ2-7; D is unresolved. Trimming took off 6 bases at V and 2 bases at J, with 14 bases between the two ends. CDR1 and CDR2 (germline): SGHVS, FNYEAQ. The CDR3 totals 14 residues. CDR3 sequence reads: CASSIPGPTYEQYF. In nucleotides, the CDR3 is TGTGCCAGCAGTATACCGGGCCCGACCTACGAGCAGTACTTC.

This chain joins TRBV28 and TRBJ1-2, with D hard to call. Trimming took 8 bases from V and 8 from J, leaving 9 bases between them. Germline CDR1 MDHEN, CDR2 SYDVKM. This CDR3 is 10 amino acids long. CDR3 loop: CASQQGGYTF. The CDR3 DNA is TGTGCCAGCCAACAAGGAGGCTACACCTTC.

The genes are TRBV18 and TRBJ1-3; D might be TRBD1 (6 bases). V lost 6 bases and J 0 bases, leaving 12 bases between the germline ends. The germline V gene encodes CDR1 KGHSH and CDR2 LQKENI. CDR3 length: 15 residues. CDR3 loop: CASSPGQNSGNTIYF. The CDR3 DNA reads as TGTGCCAGCTCCCCGGGACAAAACTCTGGAAACACCATATATTTT.

The chain combines TRBV7-9 with TRBJ1-3; D call uncertain. The length of the CDR3 is 18 residues. The V gene lost 1 base and the J gene lost 0 bases, with 16 bases spanning the gap. Germline V lookup: CDR1 SEHNR, CDR2 FQNEAQ (reference sequence). The CDR3 sequence is CASSLGLVGRSSGNTIYF. The CDR3 DNA reads as TGTGCCAGCAGCTTAGGGCTGGTCGGGCGGAGCTCTGGAAACACCATATATTTT.

This sequence joins TRBV15 and TRBJ2-7; TRBD1 might be the D (6 bases). Germline V gives CDR1 LNHNV, CDR2 YYDKDF (reference sequence). The CDR3 totals 14 residues. Trimming took 4 bases from V and 4 from J, leaving 14 bases between them. The chain's CDR3 is CATSTRQARYEQYF. CDR3 DNA sequence: TGTGCCACCAGCACCCGACAGGCGAGGTACGAGCAGTACTTC.

This chain connects TRBV24-1 to TRBJ1-5; 7 nucleotides align to TRBD1. CDR3 size: 13 residues. Germline V gene data show CDR1 as KGHDR and CDR2 as SFDVKD. V lost 9 bases, J lost 5 bases, and 6 bases stayed unmatched. CDR3: CATLGQVHQPQHF. The CDR3 DNA sequence: TGTGCCACCCTAGGACAGGTCCATCAGCCCCAGCATTTT.